This T cell receptor (beta chain) was obtained from a study of blood T cell repertoires in COVID-19. The overall study: PBMCs, B-cell-depleted T cells, or T cells were the source of the cDNA or gDNA that made up the material.

Here immunoSEQ multiplex PCR was the method, and the copy in TCRdb shows in-frame clones only, minus some. The table has about 260,000 clones, around 89% seen once; the top ten hold roughly 3.9%. The age range of participants was 18 to 89 years, with residence in about 25 US areas. Participant-reported clinical history was the basis for cohort assignment. The sequenced sample consisted of PBMCs or T cells enriched from blood (not recorded which). The clonotype was recovered from a woman in her thirties with acute COVID-19.

In DNA form, the CDR3 reads TGTGCAAGTCGCCTCAGGACAGTCCCGGAAACTGTGTACACTGAAGCTTTCTTT. Its protein product is CASRLRTVPETVYTEAFF. The rearrangement links TRBV12-2 to TRBJ1-1; the table's TRBD1 call for D was not verified on the DNA. TRBV12-2 is classified as a pseudogene. This CDR3 region has 18 residues.